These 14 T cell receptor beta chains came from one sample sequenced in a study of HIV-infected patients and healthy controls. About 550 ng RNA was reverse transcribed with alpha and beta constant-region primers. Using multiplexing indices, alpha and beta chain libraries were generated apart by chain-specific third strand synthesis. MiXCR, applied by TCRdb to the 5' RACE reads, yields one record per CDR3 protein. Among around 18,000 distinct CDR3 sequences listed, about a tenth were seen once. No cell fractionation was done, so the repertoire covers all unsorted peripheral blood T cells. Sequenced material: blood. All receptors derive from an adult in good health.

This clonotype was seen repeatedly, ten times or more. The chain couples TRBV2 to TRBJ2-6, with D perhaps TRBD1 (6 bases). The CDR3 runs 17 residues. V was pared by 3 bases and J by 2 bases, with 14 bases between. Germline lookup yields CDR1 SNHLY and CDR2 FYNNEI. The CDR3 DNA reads TGTGCCAGCAGTGAGAGGACAGCGACAACTGGGGCCAACGTCCTGACTTTC. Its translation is CASSERTATTGANVLTF.

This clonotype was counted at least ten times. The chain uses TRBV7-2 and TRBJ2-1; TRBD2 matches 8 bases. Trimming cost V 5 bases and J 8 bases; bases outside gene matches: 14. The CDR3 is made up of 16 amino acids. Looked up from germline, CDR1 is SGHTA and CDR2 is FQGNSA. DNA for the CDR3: TGTGCCAGCAGCGGAGGGGGAGCGGGAGTGATCCATGAGCAGTTCTTC. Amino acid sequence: CASSGGGAGVIHEQFF.

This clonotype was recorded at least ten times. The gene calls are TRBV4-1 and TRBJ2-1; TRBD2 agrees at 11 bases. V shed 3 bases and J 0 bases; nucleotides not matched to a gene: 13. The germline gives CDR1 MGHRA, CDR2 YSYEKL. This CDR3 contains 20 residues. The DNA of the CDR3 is TGCGCCAGCAGCCAGGGGACGACTAGCGGGACCCCGAGCTCCTACAATGAGCAGTTCTTC. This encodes CASSQGTTSGTPSSYNEQFF.

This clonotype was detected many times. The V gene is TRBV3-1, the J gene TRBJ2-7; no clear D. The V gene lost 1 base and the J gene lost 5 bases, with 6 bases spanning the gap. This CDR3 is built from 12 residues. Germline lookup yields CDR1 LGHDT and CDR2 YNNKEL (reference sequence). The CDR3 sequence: CASSQAGDEQYF. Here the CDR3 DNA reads TGTGCCAGCAGCCAAGCAGGCGACGAGCAGTACTTC.

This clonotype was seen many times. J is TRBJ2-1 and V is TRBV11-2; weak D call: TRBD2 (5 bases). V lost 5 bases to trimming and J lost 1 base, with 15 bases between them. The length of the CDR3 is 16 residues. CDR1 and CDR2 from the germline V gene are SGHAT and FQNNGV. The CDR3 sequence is CASSQVAGPSYNEQFF. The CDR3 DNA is TGTGCCAGCAGCCAGGTGGCGGGCCCATCCTACAATGAGCAGTTCTTC.

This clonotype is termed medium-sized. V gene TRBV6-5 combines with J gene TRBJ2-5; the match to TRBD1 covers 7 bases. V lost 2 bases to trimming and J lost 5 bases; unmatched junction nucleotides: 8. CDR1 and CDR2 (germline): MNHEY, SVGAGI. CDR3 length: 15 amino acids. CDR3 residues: CASSYGTDPGETQYF. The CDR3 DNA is TGTGCCAGCAGTTACGGGACAGATCCAGGGGAGACCCAGTACTTC.

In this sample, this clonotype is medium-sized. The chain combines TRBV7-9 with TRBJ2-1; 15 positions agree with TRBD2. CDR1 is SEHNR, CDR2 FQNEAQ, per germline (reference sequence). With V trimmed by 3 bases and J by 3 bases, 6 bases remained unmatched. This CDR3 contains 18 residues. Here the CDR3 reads CASSLGTSGRPDYNEQFF. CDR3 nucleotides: TGTGCCAGCAGCTTGGGGACTAGCGGGAGGCCCGACTACAATGAGCAGTTCTTC. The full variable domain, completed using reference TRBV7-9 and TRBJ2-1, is DTGVSQNPRHKITKRGQNVTFRCDPISEHNRLYWYRQTLGQGPEFLTYFQNEAQLEKSRLLSDRFSAERPKGSFSTLEIQRTEQGDSAMYLCASSLGTSGRPDYNEQFFGPGTRLTVL.

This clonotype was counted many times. In DNA form, the CDR3 reads TGCGCCAGCAGCCAAGTGGCGAATGAGCAGTTCTTC. Protein product: CASSQVANEQFF. This chain links TRBV4-3 with TRBJ2-1; D is unclear. Germline CDR1 reads LGHNA; CDR2 reads YSLEER. V lost 1 base to trimming and J lost 7 bases, with 5 bases between them. This CDR3 comprises 12 residues.

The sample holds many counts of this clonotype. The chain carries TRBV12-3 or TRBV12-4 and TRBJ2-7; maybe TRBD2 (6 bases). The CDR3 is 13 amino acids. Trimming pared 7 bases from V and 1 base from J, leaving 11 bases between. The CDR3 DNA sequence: TGTGCCAGCACCACAGCGGGTTCCTACGAGCAGTACTTC. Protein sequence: CASTTAGSYEQYF.

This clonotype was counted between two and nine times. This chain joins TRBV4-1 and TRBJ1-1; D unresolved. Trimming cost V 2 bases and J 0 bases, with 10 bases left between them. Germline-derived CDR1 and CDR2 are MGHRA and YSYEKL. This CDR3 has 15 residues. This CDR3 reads CASSQLQEMNTEAFF. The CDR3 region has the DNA TGCGCCAGCAGCCAACTTCAGGAGATGAACACTGAAGCTTTCTTT.

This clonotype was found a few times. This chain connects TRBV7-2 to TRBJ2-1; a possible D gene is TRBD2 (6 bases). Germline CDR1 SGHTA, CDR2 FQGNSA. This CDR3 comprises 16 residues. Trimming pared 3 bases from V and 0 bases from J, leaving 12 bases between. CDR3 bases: TGTGCCAGCAGCTTCAGCGGGTACAGCTCCTACAATGAGCAGTTCTTC. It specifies CASSFSGYSSYNEQFF.

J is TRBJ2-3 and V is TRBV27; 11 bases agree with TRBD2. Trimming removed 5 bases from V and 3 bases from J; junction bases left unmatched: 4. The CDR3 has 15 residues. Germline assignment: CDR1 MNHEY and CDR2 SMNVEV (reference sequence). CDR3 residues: CASSPLAGGTDTQYF. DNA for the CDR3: TGTGCCAGCAGTCCTCTAGCGGGAGGAACAGATACGCAGTATTTT.

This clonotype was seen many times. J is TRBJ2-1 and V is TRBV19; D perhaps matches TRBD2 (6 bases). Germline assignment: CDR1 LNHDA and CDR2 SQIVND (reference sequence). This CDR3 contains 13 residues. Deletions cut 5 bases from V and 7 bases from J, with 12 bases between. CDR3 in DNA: TGTGCCAGTAGTGGGGGACTCCTGAATGAGCAGTTCTTC. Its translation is CASSGGLLNEQFF.

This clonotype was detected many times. CDR3 protein: CAISVAGGPYNEQFF. As DNA, the CDR3 is TGTGCCATCAGTGTGGCGGGAGGGCCCTACAATGAGCAGTTCTTC. This sequence joins TRBV10-3 and TRBJ2-1, with TRBD2 matching 9 bases. Germline V gene sequence: CDR1 ENHRY, CDR2 SYGVKD. There are 15 residues in the CDR3. With V trimmed by 4 bases and J by 2 bases, 3 bases remained unmatched.